This TCR beta chain was profiled in a study of cytomegalovirus exposure and HLA in healthy donors. The overall study: Ancestry clustering placed 70% to 90% of approximately 370 genotyped donors in the Caucasian-associated cluster.

The study's findings and limits: Apparent HLA restriction characterized most CMV-associated TCR beta chains in a later analysis. Rates of TCR association differed by HLA locus in a later analysis, with DRB1 highest and HLA-C lowest. An apparent linkage of common viral pathogens to several of the most significant clusters emerged in a later analysis.

The CDR3 spans 16 residues. The trim removed 0 bases at V and 4 bases at J, leaving 4 bases unmatched. Germline V CDR1 and CDR2: LNHDA, SQIVND (reference sequence). Points on this clone: Its target is unknown.

The PCR contained 60 Vbeta and 13 Jbeta primers. Using immunoSEQ multiplex PCR, the repertoire was profiled, and TCRdb retains in-frame clones only, with some absent. The data show around 100,000 clones, 81% seen once. The sample consisted of PBMCs. The clonotype originates from a woman between 65 and 79 years old in good health and CMV-seropositive. The chain uses TRBV19 and TRBJ2-3; 10 bases are shared with TRBD2. The CDR3, as DNA: TGTGCCAGTAGTATAGAGGGACTAGCGACCTCAGATACGCAGTATTTT. This codes for CASSIEGLATSDTQYF.